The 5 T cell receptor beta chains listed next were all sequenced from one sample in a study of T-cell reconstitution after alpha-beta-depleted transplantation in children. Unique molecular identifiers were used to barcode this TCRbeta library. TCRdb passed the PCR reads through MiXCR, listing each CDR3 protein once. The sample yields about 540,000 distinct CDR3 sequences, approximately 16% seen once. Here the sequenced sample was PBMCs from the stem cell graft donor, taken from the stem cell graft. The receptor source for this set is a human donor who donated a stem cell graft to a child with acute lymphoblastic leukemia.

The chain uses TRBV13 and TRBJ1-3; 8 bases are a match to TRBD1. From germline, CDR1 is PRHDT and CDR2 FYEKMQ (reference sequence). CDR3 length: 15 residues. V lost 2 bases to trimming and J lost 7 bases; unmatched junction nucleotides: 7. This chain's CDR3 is CASSLLRDRWNTIYF. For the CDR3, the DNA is TGTGCCAGCAGCTTACTCCGGGACAGGTGGAACACCATATATTTT.

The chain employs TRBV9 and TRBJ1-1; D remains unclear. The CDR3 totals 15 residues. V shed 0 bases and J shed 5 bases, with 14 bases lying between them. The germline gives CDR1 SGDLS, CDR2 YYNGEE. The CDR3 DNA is TGTGCCAGCAGCGTAGACCCGACTCTAGGGACTGAAGCTTTCTTT. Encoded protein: CASSVDPTLGTEAFF.

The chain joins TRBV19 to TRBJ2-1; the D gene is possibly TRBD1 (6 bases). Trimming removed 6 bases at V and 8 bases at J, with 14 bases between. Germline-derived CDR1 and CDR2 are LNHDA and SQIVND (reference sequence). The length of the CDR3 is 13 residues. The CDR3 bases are TGTGCCAGTAGGATCAGGGGCTCGGATGAGCAGTTCTTC. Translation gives CASRIRGSDEQFF.

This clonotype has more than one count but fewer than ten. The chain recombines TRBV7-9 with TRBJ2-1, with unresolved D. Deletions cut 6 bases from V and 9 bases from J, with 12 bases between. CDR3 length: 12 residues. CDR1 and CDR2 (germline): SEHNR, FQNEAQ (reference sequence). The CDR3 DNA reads TGTGCCAGCAGTCGCACTTGGGTTGAGCAGTTCTTC. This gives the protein CASSRTWVEQFF.

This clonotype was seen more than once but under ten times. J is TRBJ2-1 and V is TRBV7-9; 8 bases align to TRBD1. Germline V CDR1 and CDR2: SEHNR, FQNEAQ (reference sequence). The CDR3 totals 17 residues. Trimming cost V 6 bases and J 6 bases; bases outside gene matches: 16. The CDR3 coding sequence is TGTGCCAGCAGGTTGACCGCCGGGACAGGTCGTACCAATGAGCAGTTCTTC. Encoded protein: CASRLTAGTGRTNEQFF.